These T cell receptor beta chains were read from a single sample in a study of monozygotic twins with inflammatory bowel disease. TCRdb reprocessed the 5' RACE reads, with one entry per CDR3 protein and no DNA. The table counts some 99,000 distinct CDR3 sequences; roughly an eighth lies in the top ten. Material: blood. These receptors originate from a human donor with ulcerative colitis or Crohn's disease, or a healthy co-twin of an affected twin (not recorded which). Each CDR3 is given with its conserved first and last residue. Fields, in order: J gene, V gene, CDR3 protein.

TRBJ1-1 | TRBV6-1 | CASSEARRGRTPYTEAFF
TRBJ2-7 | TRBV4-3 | CASSQTGPSPDEQYF
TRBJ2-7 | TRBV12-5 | CASAWTGTFDEQYF
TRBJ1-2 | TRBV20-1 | CSASDPGQGRGYTF
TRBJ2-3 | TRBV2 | CASSVRQGSTDTQYF
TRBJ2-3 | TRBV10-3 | CAISGTGPDTQYF
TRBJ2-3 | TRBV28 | CASQLGTYFTDTQYF
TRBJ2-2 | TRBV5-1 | CASSWDISNTGELFF
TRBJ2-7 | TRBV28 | CASSDPNREQYF
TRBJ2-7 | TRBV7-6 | CASSFSVYEQYF
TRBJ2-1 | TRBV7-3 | CASSSLPGTSGRSSYNEQFF
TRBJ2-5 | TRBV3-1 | CASSQDRAGWETQYF
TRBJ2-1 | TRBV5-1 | CASSLAVKMAGGLFNEQFF
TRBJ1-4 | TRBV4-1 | CASTGQGRANEKLFF
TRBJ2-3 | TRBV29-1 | CSVDSGAGATDTQYF
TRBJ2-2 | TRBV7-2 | CASSAARGGTGELFF
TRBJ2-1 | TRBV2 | CASSEGAGNEQFF
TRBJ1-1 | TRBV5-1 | CASSPGPNTEAFF
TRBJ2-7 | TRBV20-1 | CSANKRLAGVEQYF
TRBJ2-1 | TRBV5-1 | CASSLVSGEGNEQFF
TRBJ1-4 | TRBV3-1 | CASSQSHRFNEKLFF
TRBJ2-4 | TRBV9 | CASSALGQGNSIQYF
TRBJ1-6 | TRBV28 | CASRRAGEVLSPLHF
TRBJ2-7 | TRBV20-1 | CSAAVSGAAYEQYF
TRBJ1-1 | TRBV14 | CASSQEYQRNTEAFF
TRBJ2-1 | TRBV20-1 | CSARDSKGYDEQFF
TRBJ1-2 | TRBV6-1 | CASSEGYGYTF
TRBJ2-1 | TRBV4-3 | CASSQEARGSNEQFF
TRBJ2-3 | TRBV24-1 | CATSDLQGPRYF
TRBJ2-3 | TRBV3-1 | CASSPLVGGVRDTQYF
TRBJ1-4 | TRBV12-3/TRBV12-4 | CASSLPTGRTDEKLFF
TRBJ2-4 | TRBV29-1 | CSIWGGSLAKNIQYF